This T cell receptor beta chain was sequenced during a study of blood T cell repertoires in COVID-19. The data were produced by immunoSEQ multiplex PCR, yet TCRdb's version contains in-frame clones alone and is incomplete. The sample has roughly 260,000 clones, 75% to 90% seen once; the top ten hold roughly 2.2%. This CDR3 contains 14 residues. Germline V gives CDR1 MNHEY, CDR2 SVGEGT. J lost 2 bases, V lost 5 bases, and 3 bases had no gene match. The sequencing input was peripheral blood. The TCR sequence derives from a woman aged 50 to 60 who had recovered from COVID-19. The chain is built from TRBV6-2 or TRBV6-3 and TRBJ1-1; 9 bases are a match to TRBD1. The CDR3: CASSDTGGNTEAFF. The CDR3 coding sequence is TGTGCCAGCAGTGATACAGGGGGCAACACTGAAGCTTTCTTT.